Sequencing of this T cell receptor beta chain was carried out in a study of Ad26.COV2.S vaccination and SARS-CoV-2 variants. In the study overall: Donor participated within the Ad26.COV2.S arm of the COV1001 trial. Administration of Ad26.COV2.S was intramuscular, either once or twice 56 days apart.

V dropped 3 bases and J dropped 4 bases, with 15 bases sitting between them. This CDR3 comprises 15 residues. The germline CDR1 and CDR2 sequences are LGHNA and YSLEER. On this clone: Its antigen is as yet unknown.

Libraries were prepared by immunoSEQ multiplex PCR; TCRdb keeps only in-frame clonotypes and omits some of them. The sample has fewer than 300,000 clones, approximately 89% seen once. Treatment in this sample: about 20 received Ad26.COV2.S at low or high dose, single or two shots; about 5 received placebo; per-sample allocation not given. Day 63 after the first vaccine or placebo injection was the time point for sampling. Findings and limits, study-wide: Comparability of non-spike TCR breadth was observed across vaccine and placebo recipients. Those who received the vaccine showed greater spike-specific TCR breadth than those given placebo.

The source was peripheral blood, collected in a trial of Ad26.COV2.S vaccine versus placebo. The genes are TRBV4-3 and TRBJ1-2; perhaps TRBD1 as D (6 bases). The source of this sequence is a person between 18 and 65 years old who received the Ad26.COV2.S COVID-19 vaccine or a placebo. CDR3 protein: CASSQSNQGTYGYTF. In nucleotides, the CDR3 is TGCGCCAGCAGCCAGTCTAACCAGGGGACCTATGGCTACACCTTC.